This section outlines one TCR beta chain sequence together with its context. The specificity of this receptor is unknown. No much larger clonotype is one base removed from it; base qualities were not supplied. Reading the germline V gene gives CDR1 SQVTM and CDR2 ANQGSEA. Taken from cysteine to phenylalanine, the CDR3 has 12 residues. The read is trimmed to its CDR3 DNA, 36 bases read in frame from base 1. Cut back by 7 bases and 5 bases, the V and J ends lie 14 bases apart. These data originate in a study of T cell responses to AZD1222 COVID-19 vaccine (dated by TCRdb to about 2021). For the study in its entirety: TCR sequencing covered some 240 trial participants: 200 to 220 given two doses of AZD1222 and about 26 given two doses of MenACWY control vaccine. Trial participants were enrolled into age subgroups of 18-55, 56-69 and 70-plus years, which contained around 140, 26 and 57 TCR-sequenced participants, respectively.

The CDR3 regions of human TCRbeta chains were analyzed by immunosequencing. The study's own analysis went as follows. Repertoire TCRs were matched against a reference library of SARS-CoV-2-specific TCRs generated with the MIRA antigen-specificity platform. Breadth meant the fraction of unique TCRs that were SARS-CoV-2-associated, whereas depth meant the fraction of total T cells that were SARS-CoV-2-associated. Each spike-specific TCR was assigned to its reactive spike region and to a CD4 or CD8 class using the MIRA data. Log10-transformed breadth and depth values were compared by one-way ANOVA with Sidak's multiple comparisons tests. TCRdb provides this immuneACCESS table in a form limited to in-frame rearrangements. Some clones are lacking; in checked studies, under half of them reflect an unresolved V gene, and why the rest are absent is not known. The V and J calls and clone size are taken from that table; D and trimming were inferred from the DNA. The sample table lists 100,000 or so clones, nearly 90% of them with a count of one. The top ten clonotypes cover 35% to 45% of the sample.

The meaning of the sample's time point label: about 28 days (+/-7) after the second vaccine dose. AZD1222 recipients with second doses at about 4 weeks or about 12 weeks were pooled, because spike-specific TCR depth and breadth did not differ between schedules. Vaccinee samples came from UK trials COV001 and COV002, including a single-blind randomized controlled phase 2/3 trial of AZD1222 (ChAdOx1 nCoV-19) in healthy adults. For TCRbeta chain sequencing, PBMC samples were collected from trial participants at day 0 and at day 28 after the second dose. Here is what the overall study found, with its caveats: Most participants were white British and females outnumbered males, and the authors suggested that clonal diversity may have been underestimated. Conclusions about previously exposed vaccinees are limited because only six or seven AZD1222 recipients were SARS-CoV-2 seropositive at baseline. Because no day 14 peak-response samples were available, repertoires were characterized only after the peak T cell response. The 56-69-year group was small, and its depth increase did not reach significance, likely because of low power. A significant rise in spike-specific TCR breadth and depth was observed after two AZD1222 doses relative to day 0 and relative to MenACWY recipients. Reportedly, close to half of the unique spike-specific TCRs recognized epitopes lying outside the regions that are mutated in the B.1.351 and B.1.1.7 variants. Vaccine-associated CD4 TCRs spanned the whole spike protein, with dominant responses in regions 160-218 and 743-854.

The specimen was peripheral blood, collected 28 days after the second AZD1222 dose. The V gene is TRBV29-1 and the J gene is TRBJ1-2, with the D gene uncertain. The receptor comes from an adult who received the AZD1222 COVID-19 vaccine. The DNA sequence follows: TGCAGCGCTCTTATTAATATTTATGGCTACACCTTC. Its translation is CSALINIYGYTF.